One sample yielded the 7 T cell receptor beta chains listed below, sequenced in a study of shared clonotypes between healthy human individuals. Using immunoSEQ multiplex PCR, the repertoire was profiled, and TCRdb retains in-frame clones only, with some absent. The repertoire consists of about 460,000 clones, with around 77% occurring once and the leading ten covering about 12%. The sequenced sample consisted of PBMCs. All receptors derive from a woman aged 40 to 50 in good health. Some clones in this sample may be carry-over from other donors' samples.

At least ten counts were recorded for this clone. The chain is built from TRBV11-2 and TRBJ2-1; perhaps D is TRBD1 or TRBD2 (6 bases each). Germline V lookup: CDR1 SGHAT, CDR2 FQNNGV. The V end lost 1 base, the J end lost 4 bases, and 14 bases lay between the germline ends. The length of the CDR3 is 16 residues. The CDR3: CASSLGPGASYNEQFF. DNA of the CDR3: TGTGCCAGCAGCTTAGGTCCGGGGGCTAGTTACAATGAGCAGTTCTTC.

The rearrangement links TRBV7-9 to TRBJ2-7, with D possibly being TRBD1 (6 bases). The V and J ends lost 5 bases and 3 bases respectively, with 8 bases between them. There are 12 residues in the CDR3. In germline, CDR1 is SEHNR, CDR2 FQNEAQ (reference sequence). The CDR3 is CASSTQGYEQYF. The CDR3 coding sequence is TGTGCCAGCAGCACACAGGGCTACGAGCAGTACTTC.

V is TRBV18 and J is TRBJ2-7; D perhaps matches TRBD1 (6 bases). Trimming took off 0 bases at V and 0 bases at J, with 6 bases between the two ends. CDR1 and CDR2 from the germline V gene are KGHSH and LQKENI. CDR3 size: 14 residues. This CDR3 is CASSPPDSSYEQYF. Here the CDR3 DNA reads TGTGCCAGCTCACCACCGGACAGCTCCTACGAGCAGTACTTC. Full variable domain (missing parts from reference TRBV18 and TRBJ2-7): NAGVMQNPRHLVRRRGQEARLRCSPMKGHSHVYWYRQLPEEGLKFMVYLQKENIIDESGMPKERFSAEFPKEGPSILRIQQVVRGDSAAYFCASSPPDSSYEQYFGPGTRLTVT.

The chain combines TRBV7-9 with TRBJ1-1, with 7 positions matching TRBD1. The CDR3 totals 13 residues. CDR1 SEHNR and CDR2 FQNEAQ come from the germline V gene (reference sequence). The J segment lost 5 bases and the V segment lost 6 bases, leaving 6 bases of the junction unmatched. For the CDR3, the DNA is TGTGCCAGCAGTTACAGGGGAGCGACTGAAGCTTTCTTT. This translates into CASSYRGATEAFF.

The rearrangement links TRBV18 to TRBJ2-7; TRBD2 matches at 12 bases. The CDR3 runs 17 residues. Germline V CDR1 and CDR2: KGHSH, LQKENI. After removal of 2 bases from V and 1 base from J, the junction contained 6 bases not matched to a gene. The CDR3 coding sequence is TGTGCCAGCTCACCAGGGACTAGCGGGTTCTATTCCTACGAGCAGTACTTC. Translation: CASSPGTSGFYSYEQYF.

The chain couples TRBV5-5 to TRBJ2-5, with 8 bases that match TRBD2. V trimming: 0 bases; J trimming: 1 base; junction bases outside the gene matches: 2. CDR1 is SGHKS, CDR2 YYEKEE, per germline (reference sequence). CDR3 length: 15 amino acids. In DNA form, the CDR3 reads TGTGCCAGCAGCTTGGGAGCGGGAGTCCAAGAGACCCAGTACTTC. Amino acid sequence: CASSLGAGVQETQYF. The whole variable domain, remainder taken from reference TRBV5-5 and TRBJ2-5, is DAGVTQSPTHLIKTRGQQVTLRCSPISGHKSVSWYQQVLGQGPQFIFQYYEKEERGRGNFPDRFSARQFPNYSSELNVNALLLGDSALYLCASSLGAGVQETQYFGPGTRLLVL.

The sample holds one count of this clone. The chain has TRBV29-1 and TRBJ1-5, with a possible D match to TRBD1 (5 bases). Trimming removed 3 bases from V and 6 bases from J, with 12 bases in between. The length of the CDR3 is 13 residues. CDR1 and CDR2 from the germline V gene are SQVTM and ANQGSEA. The CDR3 DNA is TGCAGCGTTGACGGGGGAGAGGGTCAGCCCCAGCATTTT. Translation gives CSVDGGEGQPQHF.